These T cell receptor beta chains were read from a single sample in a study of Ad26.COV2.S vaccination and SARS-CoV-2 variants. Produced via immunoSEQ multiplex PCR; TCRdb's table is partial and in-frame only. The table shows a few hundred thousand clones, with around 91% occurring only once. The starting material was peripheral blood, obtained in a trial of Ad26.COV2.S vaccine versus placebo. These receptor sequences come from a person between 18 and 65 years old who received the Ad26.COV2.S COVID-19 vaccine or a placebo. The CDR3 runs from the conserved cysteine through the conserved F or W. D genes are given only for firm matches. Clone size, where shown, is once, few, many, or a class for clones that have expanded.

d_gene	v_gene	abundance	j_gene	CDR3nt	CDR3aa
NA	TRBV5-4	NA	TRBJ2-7	TGTGCCAGCAGCCTACCCGGGGACAAAGCCTACGAGCAGTACTTC	CASSLPGDKAYEQYF
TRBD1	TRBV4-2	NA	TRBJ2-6	TGTGCCAGCAGCCAAGAGAGGGGGGACAGGGGGCTTCTCCAGGCTGGGGCCAACGTCCTGACTTTC	CASSQERGDRGLLQAGANVLTF
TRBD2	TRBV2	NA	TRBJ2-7	TGTGCCAGCAGTGGGCTCCGCGGGAGCTACGAGCAGTACTTC	CASSGLRGSYEQYF
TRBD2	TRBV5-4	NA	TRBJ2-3	TGTGCCAGCAGCTTGTCTAGCGGGAGAGGTGATACGCAGTATTTT	CASSLSSGRGDTQYF
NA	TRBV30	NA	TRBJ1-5	TGTGCCTGGAGTGTAAGGGCAGGTAGCAATCAGCCCCAGCATTTT	CAWSVRAGSNQPQHF
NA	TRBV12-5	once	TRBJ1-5	TGTGCTAGTGGGTCGGGTGGCAATCAGCCCCAGCATTTT	CASGSGGNQPQHF
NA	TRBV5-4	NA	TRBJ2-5	TGTGCCAGCAGCTTGCGGGGGAGGGGGTCGGAGACCCAGTACTTC	CASSLRGRGSETQYF
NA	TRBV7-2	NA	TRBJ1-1	TGTGCCAGCAGCTTATGGCCAGCAACCATGAACACTGAAGCTTTCTTT	CASSLWPATMNTEAFF
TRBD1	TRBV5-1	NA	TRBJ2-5	TGCGCCAGCAGCTTGACAGGGGTAGAGACCCAGTACTTC	CASSLTGVETQYF
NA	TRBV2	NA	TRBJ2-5	TGTGCCAGCAGAGTTACGGGACGGCGCCAAGAGACCCAGTACTTC	CASRVTGRRQETQYF
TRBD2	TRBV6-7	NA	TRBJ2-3	TGTGCCAGAGGAACTAGCGGAACTAGCACAGATACGCAGTATTTT	CARGTSGTSTDTQYF
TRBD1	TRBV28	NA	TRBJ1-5	TGTGCCAGCAGTCCCCGGACAGGGGACCAGCCCCAGCATTTT	CASSPRTGDQPQHF
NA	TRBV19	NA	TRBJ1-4	TGTGCCAGTAGTTCCCTCTATCTCGGGCAATATGAAAAACTGTTTTTT	CASSSLYLGQYEKLFF
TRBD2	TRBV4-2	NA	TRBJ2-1	TGTGCCAGCAGCCAAGATAGCGGGTTATACAATGAGCAGTTCTTC	CASSQDSGLYNEQFF
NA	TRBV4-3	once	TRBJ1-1	TGCGCCAGCAGCCAAGATCGGGGGAACACTGAAGCTTTCTTT	CASSQDRGNTEAFF
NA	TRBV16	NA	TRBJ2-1	TGTGCCAGCAGCGCCCTTCCGAGGGAGACATCCTACAATGAGCAGTTCTTC	CASSALPRETSYNEQFF
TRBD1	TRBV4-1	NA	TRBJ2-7	TGCGCCAGCAGCCTCGCCGGGACAGGGGGTGGCGAGCAGTACTTC	CASSLAGTGGGEQYF
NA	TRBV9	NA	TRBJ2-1	TGTGCCAGCAGCATAAGAGGGTCAAGCTCCTACAATGAGCAGTTCTTC	CASSIRGSSSYNEQFF
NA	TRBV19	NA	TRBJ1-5	TGTGCCAGTTCGATACACCTTAGCAATCAGCCCCAGCATTTT	CASSIHLSNQPQHF
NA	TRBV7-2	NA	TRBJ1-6	TGTGCCAGCAGCTTAGCAAAGGGGGGGAGTTCACCCCTCCACTTT	CASSLAKGGSSPLHF
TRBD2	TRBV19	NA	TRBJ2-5	TGTGCCAGTAGTAAGTCTAGCGGAGTGGGAGAGACCCAGTACTTC	CASSKSSGVGETQYF
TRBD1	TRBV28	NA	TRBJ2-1	TGTGCCAGCAGTTTATCACAGGGGGCGAGAAATGAGCAGTTCTTC	CASSLSQGARNEQFF
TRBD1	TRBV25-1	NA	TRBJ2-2	TGTGCCAGCGGAGGATCGGACAGGTTAAGTGGGAACACCGGGGAGCTGTTTTTT	CASGGSDRLSGNTGELFF
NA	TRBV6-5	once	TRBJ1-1	TGTGCCAGCACCCTCGGTAGGGGTTGGCCTGAAGCTTTCTTT	CASTLGRGWPEAFF
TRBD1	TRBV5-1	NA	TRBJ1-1	TGCGCCAGCAGCAGGGGACAGGGGTTGAACACTGAAGCTTTCTTT	CASSRGQGLNTEAFF
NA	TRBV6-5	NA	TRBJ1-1	TGTGCCAGCAAGACACAGGTGCACACTGAAGCTTTCTTT	CASKTQVHTEAFF
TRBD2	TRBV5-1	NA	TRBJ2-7	TGCGCCAGCAGCTTGGAAGTGCGGGGGACCTACGAGCAGTACTTC	CASSLEVRGTYEQYF
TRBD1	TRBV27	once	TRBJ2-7	TGTGCCAGCAGTTTCCACTTGGACAGGGCCGAGCAGTACTTC	CASSFHLDRAEQYF
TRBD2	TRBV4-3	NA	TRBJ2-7	TGCGCCAGCAGCCCGGAACTTAGCGGGAGGGCCTCCTACGAGCAGTACTTC	CASSPELSGRASYEQYF
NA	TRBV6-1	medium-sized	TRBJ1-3	TGTGCCAGCAGTGAAGAGGACAGCTCTGGAAACACCATATATTTT	CASSEEDSSGNTIYF
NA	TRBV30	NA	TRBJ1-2	TGTGCCTGGAATCTCGGGAACTATGGCTACACCTTC	CAWNLGNYGYTF
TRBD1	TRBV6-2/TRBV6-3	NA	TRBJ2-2	TGTGCCAGCAGTCGACAGGGGGCCGGTGTCGGGGAGCTGTTTTTT	CASSRQGAGVGELFF
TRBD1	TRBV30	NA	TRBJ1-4	TGTGCCTGGAGTGGAGAGGGACAGGGGGTCTTGAGGGGTGAAAAACTGTTTTTT	CAWSGEGQGVLRGEKLFF
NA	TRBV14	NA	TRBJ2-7	TGTGCCAGCAGCCAAGTATTGACACCTAATAACTACGAGCAGTACTTC	CASSQVLTPNNYEQYF
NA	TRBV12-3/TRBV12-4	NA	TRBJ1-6	TGTGCCAGCAGCTTGACGGGCGATTCACCCCTCCACTTT	CASSLTGDSPLHF
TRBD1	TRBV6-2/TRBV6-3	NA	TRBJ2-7	TGTGCCAGCAGTAGCGACAGGGCGCCCTACGAGCAGTACTTC	CASSSDRAPYEQYF
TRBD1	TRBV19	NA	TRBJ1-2	TGTGCCAGTAGCATGGACAGGGGAAGGGAGGGCTACACCTTC	CASSMDRGREGYTF
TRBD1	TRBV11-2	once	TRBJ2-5	TGTGCCAGCAGCCGCGGGACAGGGGGCTTAGAGACCCAGTACTTC	CASSRGTGGLETQYF
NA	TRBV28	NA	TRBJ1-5	TGTGCCAGCAGTTTCCGCAGGGTATCGGGTCAGCCCCAGCATTTT	CASSFRRVSGQPQHF
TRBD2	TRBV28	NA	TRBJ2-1	TGTGCCAGCAGTTTGGGACCTAGCGGGGTTCGTTCCAATGAGCAGTTCTTC	CASSLGPSGVRSNEQFF
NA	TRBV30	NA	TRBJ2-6	TGTGCCTGGAGGAATTCTGGGGCCAACGTCCTGACTTTC	CAWRNSGANVLTF
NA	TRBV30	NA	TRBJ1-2	TGTGCCTGGAGTGTACAAGGGGCATGGATCTATGGCTACACCTTC	CAWSVQGAWIYGYTF
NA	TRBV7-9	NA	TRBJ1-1	TGTGCCAGCAGCTCACATGACAGCGCCAACACTGAAGCTTTCTTT	CASSSHDSANTEAFF
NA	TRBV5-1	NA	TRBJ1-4	TGCGCCAGCAGCTTAGTCCAAGCAACTAATGAAAAACTGTTTTTT	CASSLVQATNEKLFF
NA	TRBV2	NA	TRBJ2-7	TGTGCCAGCAGTGAGGAGGGGGGCATTTCCTACGAGCAGTACTTC	CASSEEGGISYEQYF
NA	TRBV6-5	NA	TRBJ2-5	TGTGCCAGCAGTTACTCCCTCTACCAAGAGACCCAGTACTTC	CASSYSLYQETQYF
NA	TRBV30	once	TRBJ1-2	TGTGCCTGGATCGCGACCGGGAACTATGGCTACACCTTC	CAWIATGNYGYTF
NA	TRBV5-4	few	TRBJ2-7	TGTGCCAGCAGCCTACAGGGCTACGAGCAGTACTTC	CASSLQGYEQYF
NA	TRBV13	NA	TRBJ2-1	TGTGCCAGCAGCTTACTCCAGAATGAGCAGTTCTTC	CASSLLQNEQFF
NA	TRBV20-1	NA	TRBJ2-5	TGCAGTGCTTACGGCGGGGAGACCCAGTACTTC	CSAYGGETQYF
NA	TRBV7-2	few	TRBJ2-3	TGTGCCAGCAGCTTAGGTAATAGACCGCGCACAGATACGCAGTATTTT	CASSLGNRPRTDTQYF
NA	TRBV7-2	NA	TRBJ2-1	TGTGCCAGCAGCCCCAGAAGCGCTTCCTGGAGGAATGAGCAGTTCTTC	CASSPRSASWRNEQFF
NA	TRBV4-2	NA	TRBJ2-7	TGTGCCAGCAGCCAAGATATGACAAGGATGTCCCTGGAGCAGTACTTC	CASSQDMTRMSLEQYF